This paragraph covers one T cell receptor beta chain sequence. This entry is derived from a study of blood T cell repertoires in COVID-19. Authors' methods: It was from reference gene primer amplification that nucleated cell counts were estimated. Data came from immunoSEQ multiplex PCR; TCRdb stores just in-frame clones and leaves some out. V, J and clone size reflect that table, while D and trimming were determined from the DNA. Altogether 200,000 to 250,000 clones are present, around 84% being singletons, with the ten largest covering 4.5% to 7.5%. V was pared by 2 bases and J by 6 bases, with 7 bases of the junction left unmatched. The germline V gene has CDR1 LNHDA and CDR2 SQIVND (reference sequence). The CDR3 consists of 17 residues.

J is TRBJ2-3 and V is TRBV19; 14 nucleotides align to TRBD2. This receptor was identified in an older man with acute or convalescent COVID-19. Sample: peripheral blood. CDR3 in amino acids: CASSIFGTSGSGDTQYF. The CDR3 coding sequence is TGTGCCAGTAGTATATTCGGGACTAGCGGGAGTGGGGATACGCAGTATTTT.